These 21 T cell receptor beta chains were all obtained from the same sample, sequenced in a study of T cell repertoires in cytomegalovirus infection. TCRdb used MiXCR to reprocess the reads, holding one entry per CDR3 protein. This table has approximately 730,000 distinct CDR3 sequences, 25% to 30% appearing once. The antigens these receptors bind are not known. This specimen was cultured CD8+ T cells from PBMCs, taken from culture after CMV antigen stimulation. The receptors stem from a human donor in good health (CMV status not recorded). Some clones in this sample may be carry-over from other donors' samples.

The chain couples TRBV7-9 to TRBJ2-5; D remains ambiguous. V dropped 1 base and J dropped 1 base, with 10 bases sitting between them. This CDR3 spans 15 amino acids. Looked up from germline, CDR1 is SEHNR and CDR2 is FQNEAQ (reference sequence). DNA of the CDR3: TGTGCCAGCAGCTTAGTGTGGGATACCCAAGAGACCCAGTACTTC. Its protein is CASSLVWDTQETQYF.

This clonotype was counted many times. The genes are TRBV7-2 and TRBJ2-3, with TRBD2 matching over 8 bases. CDR1 and CDR2 from the germline V gene are SGHTA and FQGNSA. V was pared by 6 bases and J by 0 bases, with 8 bases of the junction left unmatched. This CDR3 spans 16 amino acids. The CDR3 nucleotides read TGTGCCAGCAGTTTTAGCGGGGCAACTAGCACAGATACGCAGTATTTT. As protein: CASSFSGATSTDTQYF. The full variable domain, in which reference TRBV7-2 and TRBJ2-3 provide the parts outside the CDR3, is GAGVSQSPSNKVTEKGKDVELRCDPISGHTALYWYRQSLGQGLEFLIYFQGNSAPDKSGLPSDRFSAERTGGSVSTLTIQRTQQEDSAVYLCASSFSGATSTDTQYFGPGTRLTVL.

This chain connects TRBV6-1 to TRBJ1-1; 7 bases align to TRBD1. Germline trimming cut 0 bases from V and 1 base from J; bases unmatched to any gene: 8. This CDR3 region has 17 residues. Germline CDR1 and CDR2: MNHNS and SASEGT. This chain's CDR3 is CASSEAGLGQRNTEAFF. CDR3 bases: TGTGCCAGCAGTGAAGCGGGCTTGGGACAGAGGAACACTGAAGCTTTCTTT.

The CDR3 coding sequence is TGTGCCAGCAGCTTAAAGGCTGACAGGTTAGATCAGCCCCAGCATTTT. Protein sequence: CASSLKADRLDQPQHF. The chain joins TRBV7-2 to TRBJ1-5; weak D call: TRBD1 (6 bases). Germline-derived CDR1 and CDR2 are SGHTA and FQGNSA. The V and J ends lost 2 bases and 5 bases respectively, with 16 bases between them. The CDR3 totals 16 residues.

This clonotype showed up just a few times. This rearrangement joins TRBV19 to TRBJ1-6; D is unresolved. The V end lost 0 bases, the J end lost 10 bases, and 10 bases lay between the germline ends. Looked up from germline, CDR1 is LNHDA and CDR2 is SQIVND (reference sequence). The CDR3 is made up of 14 amino acids. The CDR3 sequence: CASSIDLLRSPLHF. In nucleotides, the CDR3 is TGTGCCAGTAGTATAGACCTCCTTAGGTCACCCCTCCACTTT.

V and J are TRBV7-9 and TRBJ1-1, with D unresolved. This CDR3 contains 12 residues. The germline gives CDR1 SEHNR, CDR2 FQNEAQ (reference sequence). V lost 5 bases and J lost 8, with 12 bases in between. In DNA, the CDR3 is TGTGCCAGCAGCCAAGTAAAGGAGGAAGCTTTCTTT. The encoded protein is CASSQVKEEAFF.

The chain uses TRBV6-2 or TRBV6-3 and TRBJ2-2; D not resolved. With 2 bases removed from V and 6 bases from J, the gap between germline ends came to 16 bases. The CDR3 contains 16 residues. CDR1 and CDR2 (germline): MNHEY, SVGEGT. The CDR3 DNA sequence: TGTGCCAGCAGTTACACGCCGGCGGTGGGCGCCGGGGAGCTGTTTTTT. Protein: CASSYTPAVGAGELFF.

The chain has TRBV4-1 and TRBJ1-2, with 9 bases aligning to TRBD1. CDR1 is MGHRA and CDR2 is YSYEKL in the germline V gene. Trimming took 8 bases from V and 4 from J; bases not matched to a gene: 8. This CDR3 region has 14 residues. In DNA form, the CDR3 reads TGCGCCAGCTTAGGACAGGGGCCCTTCTATGGCTACACCTTC. Its translation is CASLGQGPFYGYTF.

This clonotype appeared a few times. The J gene is TRBJ1-1, the V gene TRBV4-3; D might be TRBD1 (6 bases). Per germline, CDR1 LGHNA and CDR2 YSLEER. Trimming removed 0 bases from V and 3 bases from J, with 20 bases in between. The CDR3 runs 18 residues. DNA of the CDR3: TGCGCCAGCAGCCAAGACATAACAGGGTTCCTGTATGACACTGAAGCTTTCTTT. Protein: CASSQDITGFLYDTEAFF.

CDR3 amino acids: CASSSGTDTDTQYF. CDR3 nucleotides: TGTGCCAGCAGTTCCGGGACGGACACAGATACGCAGTATTTT. The rearrangement uses TRBV6-5 and TRBJ2-3, with D possibly called TRBD1 or TRBD2 (5 bases each). CDR3 length: 14 amino acids. Germline V gives CDR1 MNHEY, CDR2 SVGAGI. Trimming took off 4 bases at V and 2 bases at J, with 10 bases between the two ends.

The rearrangement links TRBV6-2 or TRBV6-3 to TRBJ2-6; D is uncertain. Germline V gene lookup returns CDR1 MNHEY and CDR2 SVGEGT. The CDR3 is made up of 15 amino acids. Between the trimmed V and J ends, which lost 6 bases and 4 bases, there was a span of 13 bases. Here the CDR3 DNA reads TGTGCCAGCAGCCTATTCTCCGCCGGGGCCAACGTCCTGACTTTC. Translation: CASSLFSAGANVLTF.

V gene TRBV28 combines with J gene TRBJ2-5; 10 positions agree with TRBD1. V trimming: 1 base; J trimming: 8 bases; junction bases outside the gene matches: 13. The CDR3 loop spans 17 amino acids. Germline V lookup: CDR1 MDHEN, CDR2 SYDVKM. CDR3 nucleotide sequence: TGTGCCAGCAGTTTATCGGGACAGGGGTTTTCCAAGGAAACCCAGTACTTC. Its translation: CASSLSGQGFSKETQYF.

The rearrangement joins TRBV5-6 to TRBJ2-1, with D possibly being TRBD1 (6 bases). There are 14 residues in the CDR3. From germline, CDR1 is SGHDT and CDR2 YYEEEE. Trimming took off 4 bases at V and 3 bases at J, with 11 bases between the two ends. CDR3 coding DNA: TGTGCCAGCAGCCACGGGACAAACTACAATGAGCAGTTCTTC. Encoded protein: CASSHGTNYNEQFF.

This clonotype was picked up a small number of times. The gene calls are TRBV28 and TRBJ2-2; 7 bases match TRBD1. V was clipped by 5 bases and J by 13 bases; unmatched bases: 13. Germline V CDR1 and CDR2: MDHEN, SYDVKM. The CDR3 contains 14 residues. CDR3 residues: CASSTTGNEILLFF. In DNA, the CDR3 is TGTGCCAGCAGTACGACAGGGAATGAGATTTTGCTGTTTTTT.

The V and J genes are TRBV27 and TRBJ2-1; a possible D gene is TRBD1 (6 bases). Trimming shortened V by 5 bases and J by 6 bases, and 11 bases separated the two germline ends. Germline V gene sequence: CDR1 MNHEY, CDR2 SMNVEV (reference sequence). The CDR3 covers 13 residues. In DNA, the CDR3 is TGTGCCAGCAGTAAAGGGGGTTTCAATGAGCAGTTCTTC. Translated, it gives CASSKGGFNEQFF.

This clonotype has at least ten counts. The rearrangement joins TRBV27 to TRBJ1-2, with 7 bases aligning to TRBD1. V shed 4 bases and J 1 base; nucleotides not matched to a gene: 9. Germline values: CDR1 MNHEY, CDR2 SMNVEV (reference sequence). This CDR3 has 16 residues. CDR3 region: CASSSPDRINNYGYTF. The CDR3 nucleotides read TGTGCCAGCAGTTCCCCGGACAGGATAAATAACTATGGCTACACCTTC.

Note on this clonotype: The junction shows a germline mismatch at one end, possibly a read error. V is TRBV7-7 and J is TRBJ2-5; no firm D call. The germline gives CDR1 SSHAT, CDR2 FNYEAQ (reference sequence). There are 15 residues in the CDR3. CDR3 sequence (DNA): TGTGCTAGCAGCTTAGCTCGGTCAAGAGGAGAGACCCAGTACTTC. Its translation is CASSLARSRGETQYF.

A single count supports this clonotype. J is TRBJ2-5 and V is TRBV29-1, with 10 bases matching TRBD1. The V gene end was trimmed by 0 bases and the J gene end by 3 bases; junction bases not matched to a gene: 4. Germline CDR1 reads SQVTM; CDR2 reads ANQGSEA. The length of the CDR3 is 15 residues. The CDR3 loop is CSVEDLTGGEETQYF. DNA for the CDR3: TGCAGCGTTGAAGATCTGACAGGGGGCGAAGAGACCCAGTACTTC.

This clonotype has just a few counts. V and J are TRBV28 and TRBJ2-3; 8 bases line up with TRBD1. Germline V gene data show CDR1 as MDHEN and CDR2 as SYDVKM. The CDR3 consists of 15 residues. The V and J ends lost 3 bases and 1 base, in that order; junction bases with no gene match: 3. The CDR3 spells CASSFQGQGTDTQYF. The CDR3 region has the DNA TGTGCCAGCAGTTTCCAGGGACAGGGCACAGATACGCAGTATTTT.

The rearrangement joins TRBV6-6 to TRBJ2-1, with D unclear. V lost 6 bases, J lost 3 bases, and 12 bases lay in between. Germline V gene data show CDR1 as MNHNY and CDR2 as SVGAGI (reference sequence). This CDR3 spans 14 amino acids. This CDR3 reads CASSLTPFYNEQFF. The CDR3 DNA sequence: TGTGCCAGCAGCCTCACCCCATTCTACAATGAGCAGTTCTTC.

The V gene is TRBV28, the J gene TRBJ2-3, with 9 nucleotides matching TRBD2. Germline CDR1 is MDHEN and CDR2 is SYDVKM. The CDR3 length is 15 residues. With 4 bases clipped from V and 1 base from J, the junction kept 3 bases outside the gene matches. CDR3 sequence (DNA): TGTGCCAGCAGTTGGGGGACTAGCCGCACAGATACGCAGTATTTT. Translation: CASSWGTSRTDTQYF.